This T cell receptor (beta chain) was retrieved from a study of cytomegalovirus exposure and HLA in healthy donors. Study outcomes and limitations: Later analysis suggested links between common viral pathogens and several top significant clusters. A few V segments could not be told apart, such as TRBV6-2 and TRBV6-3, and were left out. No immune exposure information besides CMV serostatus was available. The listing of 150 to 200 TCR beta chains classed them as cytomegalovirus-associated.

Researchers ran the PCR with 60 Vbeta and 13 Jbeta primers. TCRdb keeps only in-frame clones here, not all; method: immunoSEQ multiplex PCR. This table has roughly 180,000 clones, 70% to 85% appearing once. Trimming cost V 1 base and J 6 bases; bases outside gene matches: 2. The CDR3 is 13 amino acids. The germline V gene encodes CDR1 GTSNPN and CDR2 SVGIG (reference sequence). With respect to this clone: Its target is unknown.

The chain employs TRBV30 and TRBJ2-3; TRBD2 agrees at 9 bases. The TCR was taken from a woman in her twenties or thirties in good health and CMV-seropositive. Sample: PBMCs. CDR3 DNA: TGTGCCTGGAGTGGACTAGCGGACGATACGCAGTATTTT. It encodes CAWSGLADDTQYF.